This T cell receptor (beta chain) originates from a study of post-analysis software for immune sequencing data. Study-level background: Disease trajectories encompassed relapsing-remitting, secondary progressive and progressive-relapsing multiple sclerosis. Overall study results and limits: Patients used five TRBV segments, including TRBV5-6, TRBV5-1 and TRBV20-1, more often than controls.

Carried by the TCR beta cDNA libraries were unique molecular identifiers. When about 0.95 to 10 million T cells were used, they gave some 520,000 cDNA molecules. One entry per CDR3 protein, called by TCRdb with MiXCR from the PCR reads. In the table there are under 200,000 distinct CDR3 sequences, over 25% of which are singletons. This clonotype was found many times. What it binds is unknown. Germline CDR1 is SGHRS and CDR2 is YFSETQ. After removal of 4 bases from V and 2 bases from J, the junction contained 9 bases not matched to a gene. This CDR3 is built from 16 residues. This sequence originates from a girl aged 2-17 years with multiple sclerosis. The rearrangement uses TRBV5-1 and TRBJ2-3; 8 bases line up with TRBD2. The sample taken for sequencing was blood. This CDR3 reads CASSLRTGGTTDTQYF. The CDR3, as DNA: TGCGCCAGCAGCCTTCGGACGGGAGGGACCACAGATACGCAGTATTTT.